The next 23 T cell receptor beta chains were all read from a single sample in a study of beta chain features in type 1 diabetes. Expressed TCRB transcripts were sequenced because the entire RNA isolate underwent reverse transcription. Here immunoSEQ multiplex PCR was the method, and the copy in TCRdb shows in-frame clones only, minus some. The table has hundreds of thousands of clones, around 10% seen once. The source material was naive CD4+ T cells from blood. The receptors stem from a woman aged 18 to 35 in good health.

The chain links TRBV4-3 to TRBJ2-1, with D unresolved. The germline V and J ends were trimmed by 7 bases and 0 bases, with 4 bases remaining between them. The CDR3 totals 12 residues. Germline CDR1 reads LGHNA; CDR2 reads YSLEER. The CDR3 DNA reads as TGCGCCAGCACAAACTCCTACAATGAGCAGTTCTTC. Protein product: CASTNSYNEQFF.

The rearrangement uses TRBV9 and TRBJ2-2; D call uncertain. The CDR3 covers 14 residues. Trimming left V 4 bases short and J 6 bases short, with 13 bases between. Germline assignment: CDR1 SGDLS and CDR2 YYNGEE. Written as DNA, the CDR3 is TGTGCCAGCAGCCTGGTAGGAAACTCCGGGGAGCTGTTTTTT. Its protein is CASSLVGNSGELFF.

This clone was seen a handful of times. V is TRBV4-1 and J is TRBJ1-5; D not resolved. V gave up 4 bases and J gave up 6 bases, with 7 bases separating them. CDR3 length: 12 amino acids. Germline V gives CDR1 MGHRA, CDR2 YSYEKL. The CDR3, as DNA: TGCGCCAGCAGCCTCAGCGGTCAGCCCCAGCATTTT. This sequence encodes CASSLSGQPQHF.

Comments on this clone: A junction boundary mismatches the germline segment, possibly from a read error. CDR3 DNA sequence: TGTGCCTGGAGTGAGGGACGGGGACAGAAGCACTTC. Protein: CAWSEGRGQKHF. V usage is TRBV30 and J usage is TRBJ2-5; 7 bases line up with TRBD1. The length of the CDR3 is 12 residues. Germline assignment: CDR1 GTSNPN and CDR2 SVGIG (reference sequence).

This chain connects TRBV29-1 to TRBJ1-1; maybe TRBD1 (5 bases). Trimming shortened V by 4 bases and J by 6 bases, and 15 bases separated the two germline ends. Germline-derived CDR1 and CDR2 are SQVTM and ANQGSEA. The CDR3 is made up of 13 amino acids. The CDR3 loop is CSVAGQYFPEAFF. The CDR3 coding sequence is TGCAGCGTTGCGGGGCAATATTTCCCTGAAGCTTTCTTT.

V is TRBV4-1 and J is TRBJ1-5; weak D call: TRBD1 (5 bases). The CDR3 is made up of 14 amino acids. Germline V gives CDR1 MGHRA, CDR2 YSYEKL. Trimming left V 3 bases short and J 4 bases short, with 10 bases between. CDR3 DNA: TGCGCCAGCAGCCAGAGGACACGGAATCAGCCCCAGCATTTT. Amino acids: CASSQRTRNQPQHF.

V gene TRBV7-2 combines with J gene TRBJ2-2, with TRBD2 identical over 7 bases. The CDR3 length is 14 residues. The germline CDR1 and CDR2 sequences are SGHTA and FQGNSA. J gave up 5 bases and V 4 bases, and 4 bases lay outside the gene matches. The CDR3 sequence is CASSSTGGTGELFF. The CDR3 nucleotides are TGTGCCAGCAGCTCCACCGGGGGGACCGGGGAGCTGTTTTTT.

This clone has more than one count but fewer than ten. V gene TRBV5-4 combines with J gene TRBJ2-1; maybe TRBD2 (5 bases). Trimming took off 5 bases at V and 0 bases at J, with 18 bases between the two ends. This CDR3 is built from 17 residues. The germline V gene has CDR1 SGHNT and CDR2 YYREEE (reference sequence). The CDR3 reads CASRDGGPTSSYNEQFF. The CDR3 DNA follows: TGTGCCAGCAGAGATGGCGGGCCGACGAGCTCCTACAATGAGCAGTTCTTC.

The chain recombines TRBV9 with TRBJ1-5; TRBD1 aligns across 8 bases. This CDR3 contains 15 residues. Losses at the gene ends were 3 bases for V and 1 base for J; bases not matched to a gene: 3. Per the germline V gene, CDR1 is SGDLS and CDR2 is YYNGEE. DNA of the CDR3: TGTGCCAGCAGCGCCAGGGGGCTGAGCAATCAGCCCCAGCATTTT. It yields the protein CASSARGLSNQPQHF.

This rearrangement joins TRBV5-1 to TRBJ2-2; 7 bases line up with TRBD2. The length of the CDR3 is 16 residues. CDR1 is SGHRS, CDR2 YFSETQ, per germline. V lost 7 bases and J lost 5; bases outside the gene matches: 14. The CDR3: CASRRDPGLRTGELFF. Here the CDR3 DNA reads TGCGCCAGCCGCCGAGATCCGGGACTAAGGACCGGGGAGCTGTTTTTT.

This clone was seen a few times. The gene calls are TRBV28 and TRBJ1-1, with 9 bases fitting TRBD1. CDR3 length: 15 residues. CDR1 and CDR2 (germline): MDHEN, SYDVKM. V shed 3 bases and J 1 base; nucleotides not matched to a gene: 3. CDR3 sequence: CASSLPQGANTEAFF. In DNA, the CDR3 is TGTGCCAGCAGTTTGCCACAGGGGGCGAACACTGAAGCTTTCTTT.

This clone came up many times. The chain joins TRBV9 to TRBJ2-5, with D maybe TRBD2 (6 bases). This CDR3 spans 14 amino acids. The ends were cut back, 4 bases at V and 1 base at J, with 11 bases in the middle. Germline assignment: CDR1 SGDLS and CDR2 YYNGEE. The CDR3 DNA sequence: TGTGCCAGCAGCTATACTAGCAGCCAAGAGACCCAGTACTTC. Encoded protein: CASSYTSSQETQYF.

In this sample, this clone turned up a few times. The V and J genes are TRBV2 and TRBJ2-3; TRBD1 matches 8 bases. From germline, CDR1 is SNHLY and CDR2 FYNNEI. V trimming: 6 bases; J trimming: 4 bases; junction bases outside the gene matches: 9. The CDR3 has 15 amino acids. The CDR3 bases are TGTGCCAGCAGAGACAGGGGTGTTAGGTCAGATACGCAGTATTTT. Amino acid sequence: CASRDRGVRSDTQYF.

V and J are TRBV11-1 and TRBJ2-1; D unresolved. Trimming shortened V by 6 bases and J by 0 bases, and 6 bases separated the two germline ends. Germline V gives CDR1 SGHAT, CDR2 FQDESV (reference sequence). CDR3 length: 13 amino acids. The CDR3 DNA reads as TGTGCCAGCAGAAAGGACTCCTACAATGAGCAGTTCTTC. Translated, it gives CASRKDSYNEQFF.

This clone occurred a few times. V gene TRBV7-2 combines with J gene TRBJ2-7; D is possibly TRBD1 (5 bases). Germline V gives CDR1 SGHTA, CDR2 FQGNSA. The CDR3 contains 12 residues. The V end was cut by 7 bases, the J end by 5 bases, with 12 bases between. Here the CDR3 DNA reads TGTGCCAGCATACCCTCAGGGAACGAGCAGTACTTC. Residues: CASIPSGNEQYF.

The V gene is TRBV5-1, the J gene TRBJ2-1, with TRBD1 as a possible D gene (7 bases). Germline V CDR1 and CDR2: SGHRS, YFSETQ. V dropped 7 bases and J dropped 4 bases, with 15 bases sitting between them. The CDR3 runs to 14 residues. The CDR3 sequence: CASSDRDLYNEQFF. DNA for the CDR3: TGCGCCAGCTCCGACAGGGACTTGTACAATGAGCAGTTCTTC.

This clone was detected a few times. Other DNA variants within this sample encode the same CDR3. The chain combines TRBV25-1 with TRBJ2-4, with no clear D. Germline lookup yields CDR1 MGHDK and CDR2 SYGVNS. CDR3 length: 15 residues. V lost 1 base and J lost 0, with 7 bases in between. The CDR3 nucleotides read TGTGCCAGCAGTGAATTGGGCGTAGCCAAAAACATTCAGTACTTC. It codes for CASSELGVAKNIQYF.

The chain carries TRBV27 and TRBJ1-6; D ambiguous. Germline CDR1 MNHEY, CDR2 SMNVEV (reference sequence). This CDR3 contains 12 residues. Trimming shortened V by 5 bases and J by 6 bases, and 5 bases separated the two germline ends. CDR3 coding DNA: TGTGCCAGCAGTGGGCCTAATTCACCCCTCCACTTT. Translated: CASSGPNSPLHF.

In this sample, this clone turned up a few times. This sequence joins TRBV4-3 and TRBJ1-6; weak D call: TRBD1 (6 bases). The germline V and J ends were trimmed by 4 bases and 7 bases, with 17 bases remaining between them. The CDR3 totals 16 residues. Germline CDR1 is LGHNA and CDR2 is YSLEER. The CDR3 DNA is TGCGCCAGCAGCCGACTTCCGGGGGCCGGGAATTCACCCCTCCACTTT. It encodes CASSRLPGAGNSPLHF.

V gene TRBV6-5 combines with J gene TRBJ2-5; D could derive from TRBD1 or TRBD2 (6 bases each). The germline V gene encodes CDR1 MNHEY and CDR2 SVGAGI. Trimming removed 5 bases from V and 2 bases from J, with 15 bases in between. The CDR3 has 15 amino acids. The CDR3 loop reads CASSGTKGGQETQYF. The DNA for the CDR3 is TGTGCCAGCAGTGGAACGAAAGGGGGGCAAGAGACCCAGTACTTC.

The rearrangement links TRBV18 to TRBJ2-5, with TRBD2 matching 7 bases. The CDR3 sequence is 15 residues long. V lost 3 bases to trimming and J lost 1 base; unmatched junction nucleotides: 5. The germline V gene has CDR1 KGHSH and CDR2 LQKENI. Here the CDR3 DNA reads TGTGCCAGCTCACCTCCGGGACTACTCCAAGAGACCCAGTACTTC. Its protein is CASSPPGLLQETQYF.

This clone was picked up a small number of times. The J gene is TRBJ1-2, the V gene TRBV4-3, with no clear D. Trimming removed 0 bases at V and 4 bases at J, with 18 bases between. CDR3 size: 17 residues. CDR1 and CDR2 from the germline V gene are LGHNA and YSLEER. CDR3 sequence (DNA): TGCGCCAGCAGCCAAGAATTCTTCGGGTCCGAGGGCTATGGCTACACCTTC. Translated, it gives CASSQEFFGSEGYGYTF.

This clone was detected a few times. V usage is TRBV28 and J usage is TRBJ1-4, with TRBD1 as a possible D gene (6 bases). CDR3 length: 13 residues. Germline CDR1 MDHEN, CDR2 SYDVKM. Trimming stripped 9 bases from V and 7 bases from J, with 15 bases between. The CDR3 spells CASDGRGSEKLFF. The DNA of the CDR3 is TGTGCCAGTGATGGCAGGGGAAGTGAAAAACTGTTTTTT.